This T cell receptor (beta chain) was captured in a study of Graves' ophthalmopathy and Graves' hyperthyroidism (dated by TCRdb to 2016 to 2018). Study-wide context: Peripheral blood was collected at initial diagnosis, prior to any treatment. In total, some 140 blood samples were TCR-sequenced: 43 ophthalmopathy, some 80 hyperthyroidism and some 17 hyperthyroidism-to-ophthalmopathy patients. To explore V-J signatures that distinguish ophthalmopathy from hyperthyroidism, a discovery set of 90 to 100 patients was enrolled, made up of approximately 45 with ophthalmopathy and 55 to 65 with stable hyperthyroidism. The 85 to 100 discovery patients were divided at random into training and test sets in a 7:3 ratio. Following sampling, methimazole starting at 30 mg daily was administered to hyperthyroidism patients, and high-dose intravenous methylprednisolone was administered to ophthalmopathy patients. In roughly 6 hyperthyroidism patients, the T-cell repertoire of thyroid tissue was compared with the T-cell repertoire of blood. An independent validation cohort was composed of fewer than 20 hyperthyroidism patients and around 16 patients who later progressed from hyperthyroidism to ophthalmopathy. To tell Graves' ophthalmopathy apart from Graves' hyperthyroidism, and to predict which patients would progress to ophthalmopathy, the study relied on TCR beta repertoire signatures.

What the work shows at the level of the full study, not this receptor alone: Ophthalmopathy was separated from stable hyperthyroidism by the 13-signature model with around 88% sensitivity and less than 82% specificity in cross-validation and with 80%/75% in the test set. Most expanded thyroid clonotypes with frequency above 0.001 were also detected in blood, suggesting blood repertoires may reflect the thyroid immune response. Sample size was not predetermined statistically, and investigators were not blinded to group allocation. In validation, the model predicted ophthalmopathy progression with over 60% sensitivity and roughly 78% specificity; about a dozen predicted patients were CT-confirmed with GO in a median of around 6.5 months.

Patients with ophthalmopathy had moderately to severely active disease, with a Clinical Activity Score of 3 or more, a NOSPECS grade of 4 or more, and a disease duration of less than 3 months. Patients were excluded if they had other autoimmune diseases, uncontrolled infections, pregnancy or lactation. Diagnosis relied on clinical symptoms, serum thyroxine, TRAb, thyroid ultrasound and orbital computed tomography. PBMCs were isolated from 8 to 10 ml of fresh peripheral blood by Ficoll-Paque density gradient centrifugation. Total RNA was extracted using Trizol reagent, and RNA quality was checked on an Agilent 2100 Bioanalyzer. Concerning this clonotype itself: Its antigen remains unidentified. No base quality information exists; no much larger clone differs at one position.

TCR beta CDR3 regions were amplified from RNA transcripts for repertoire sequencing. The first round was an RT-PCR using HTBI primers with the Qiagen OneStep RT-PCR kit, and this first round was followed by a second-round multiplex PCR, then size selection and purification. Sequencing of the libraries was carried out on an Illumina HiSeq2000 in paired-end mode with 100 bp reads. The paper's data handling went like this. Reads were processed with SOAPnuke, discarding reads with adapters, uncalled bases, mean Phred below 15, or no exact constant-primer or identifier match. COPE v1.2.5 was used to merge the high-quality paired reads. Each unique nucleotide sequence was defined as a clonotype, and clonotypes were aligned to IMGT TRB V, D and J references with MiTCR v1.1. The analysis was limited to V-J combinations with a frequency above 0.0001, which together covered approximately 99% of repertoires. For each V-J combination, a TCR clonal expansion and chaos score was defined as F50 clonal expansion divided by the chaos observed in the TCRdist matrix. Welch's t-statistics and random forest were used to reduce features to 13 V-J combinations, which were fed into a naive Bayes classifier. Thyroid-blood repertoire similarity was quantified with the Morisita-Horn index. TCRdb reworked the public reads: Q25 trimming with fastp, MiXCR clone assembly, productive beta chains retained. Each CDR3 protein gets just one entry, which takes the most common genes and DNA from the rows behind it. The V and J calls were not made by the authors but by TCRdb's processing. This sample comprises approximately 500,000 distinct CDR3 sequences, approximately 15% of them detected only once. Clones ranked in the top ten supply approximately 9.8% of the sample.

The germline V gene provides CDR1 SGDLS and CDR2 YYNGEE. The CDR3 starts with the cysteine, ends with the phenylalanine, and has 16 residues. Just CDR3 DNA is preserved here, 48 bases in frame from base 1. V is pared back by 3 bases and J by 0 bases, with 15 bases lying between the germline termini. The sequence links TRBV9 to TRBJ1-2; the D gene cannot be resolved reliably. Sequences were obtained from blood. The TCR was taken from a woman in her twenties or thirties with Graves' ophthalmopathy. Donor details come from another sample of the same person, matched by shared clones. The CDR3 sequence is CASSGGNKEANYGYTF. Here is the DNA: TGTGCCAGCAGCGGTGGGAACAAGGAGGCTAACTATGGCTACACCTTC.